The rows below give T cell receptor beta chains drawn from one sample of a study of blood T cell repertoires in COVID-19. The table came from immunoSEQ multiplex PCR; TCRdb's copy has only in-frame clones and leaves some out. Here the sample spans about 10,000 clones, about three quarters being singletons. The specimen was peripheral blood. Receptors originate from a man aged 55 to 69 with active COVID-19. CDR3s leave out the opening cysteine and the closing phenylalanine or tryptophan. Each record gives: V gene, D gene, CDR3 protein. D genes are given only for firm matches.

>TRBV5-1|-
ASSFLDTEAF
>TRBV9|TRBD1
ASSVAAGGRSNQPQH
>TRBV6-4|-
ASSDQANNEQF
>TRBV24-1|TRBD2
ATSDFDYKAGGERSQETQY
>TRBV6-2/TRBV6-3|-
ASSQQGIQPQH
>TRBV19|-
ASSIGGGPNEKLF
>TRBV6-6|-
ASSRNSEVFD
>TRBV5-6|-
ASSPRGSGVEKLF
>TRBV7-9|TRBD2
ASSLGLAGVYEQY
>TRBV7-9|-
ASTGRAQETQY
>TRBV27|TRBD2
ASRPRLAGVTQF
>TRBV11-2|TRBD2
ASSPGLAGAANSYNEQF
>TRBV27|-
ASSPTGANVLT
>TRBV30|TRBD1
AWSVGTGTSYEQY
>TRBV10-3|-
AIRQGSNEKLF
>TRBV29-1|TRBD1
SVRQGTGELF
>TRBV19|-
ASARGGRSGLDGYT
>TRBV24-1|TRBD1
ATSDTTGPGELF
>TRBV6-5|-
ASSLYDRPGNTIY
>TRBV19|-
ASSIGGGYEQY
>TRBV7-3|-
ASSPHGRGTPQETQY
>TRBV18|-
ASSSTNGNTEAF
>TRBV4-1|TRBD1
ASSLYGQGAATNEELF
>TRBV2|TRBD2
ASSAGTSVYQETQY
>TRBV19|-
ASSVEGSSYNEQF
>TRBV5-6|-
ASSLAQGGFTYEQY
>TRBV18|-
ASSLQGMETEAF
>TRBV2|-
ASSRQGPGNEKLF